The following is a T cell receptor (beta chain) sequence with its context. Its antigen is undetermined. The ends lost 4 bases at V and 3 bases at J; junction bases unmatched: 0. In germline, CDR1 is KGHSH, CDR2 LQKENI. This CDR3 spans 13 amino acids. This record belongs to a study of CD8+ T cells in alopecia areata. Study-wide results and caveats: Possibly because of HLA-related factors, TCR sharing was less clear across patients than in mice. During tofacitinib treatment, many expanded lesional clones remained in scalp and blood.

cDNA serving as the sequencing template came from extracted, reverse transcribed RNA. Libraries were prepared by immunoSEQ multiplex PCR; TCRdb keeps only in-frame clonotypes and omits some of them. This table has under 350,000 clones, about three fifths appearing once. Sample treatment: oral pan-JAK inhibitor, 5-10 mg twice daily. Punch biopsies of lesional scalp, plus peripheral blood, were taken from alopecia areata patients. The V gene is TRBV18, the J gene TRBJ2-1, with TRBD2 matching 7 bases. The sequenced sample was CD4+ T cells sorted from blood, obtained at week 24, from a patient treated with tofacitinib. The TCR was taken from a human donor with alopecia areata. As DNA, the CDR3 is TGTGCCAGCTCACGGACTAGCTACAATGAGCAGTTCTTC. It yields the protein CASSRTSYNEQFF.